Sequencing of this TCR beta chain was carried out in a study of T cell repertoires in cytomegalovirus infection. TCRdb independently ran MiXCR on the reads; one entry per CDR3 protein. The table records 510,000 or so distinct CDR3 sequences, about a quarter of them present only once. This clonotype was counted between two and nine times. The V gene's germline CDR1 is SEHNR and CDR2 FQNEAQ (reference sequence). This CDR3 has 11 residues. With 5 bases removed from V and 8 bases from J, the gap between germline ends came to 6 bases. The sequencing input was PBMCs. The chain carries TRBV7-9 and TRBJ2-2; D is unclear. The clonotype comes from a human donor in good health (CMV status not recorded). Some clones in this sample may be carry-over from other donors' samples. DNA of the CDR3: TGTGCCAGCAGCGGCCCTGGGGAGCTGTTTTTT. This encodes CASSGPGELFF.